The 12 T cell receptor beta chains below were found in one sample sequenced in a study of spatial heterogeneity in lung cancer. Using its own MiXCR run on the 5' RACE reads, TCRdb lists one record per CDR3 protein. The sample has around 48,000 distinct CDR3 sequences, about 5.8% seen once. The time point denotes: sample taken at primary tumor resection. Without sorting, whole RNA was sequenced from tumor, nontumor lung or frozen PBMC. Sequencing used PBMCs, obtained at surgery. The source of these receptors is a male donor with early-stage non-small cell lung cancer.

This clonotype was detected many times. This sequence joins TRBV20-1 and TRBJ2-2; 9 positions match TRBD1. The CDR3 length is 13 residues. The ends lost 3 bases at V and 5 bases at J; junction bases unmatched: 1. Germline-derived CDR1 and CDR2 are DFQATT and SNEGSKA (reference sequence). Here the CDR3 DNA reads TGCAGTGCTAGGGACAGGGGAACCGGGGAGCTGTTTTTT. Encoded protein: CSARDRGTGELFF.

This clonotype showed up many times. The chain links TRBV19 to TRBJ2-1; D is undetermined. Trimming removed 1 base at V and 10 bases at J, with 8 bases between. The CDR3 spans 12 residues. Germline CDR1 and CDR2: LNHDA and SQIVND (reference sequence). Here the CDR3 reads CASSIVLGEQFF. CDR3 DNA: TGTGCCAGTAGTATAGTATTGGGGGAGCAGTTCTTC. The whole variable domain, filled in from reference TRBV19 and TRBJ2-1, reads DGGITQSPKYLFRKEGQNVTLSCEQNLNHDAMYWYRQDPGQGLRLIYYSQIVNDFQKGDIAEGYSVSREKKESFPLTVTSAQKNPTAFYLCASSIVLGEQFFGPGTRLTVL.

Ten or more counts support this clonotype. V and J are TRBV5-1 and TRBJ2-1; 9 bases map to TRBD2. CDR3 length: 15 amino acids. The J segment lost 4 bases and the V segment lost 0 bases, leaving 2 bases of the junction unmatched. Germline V gene data show CDR1 as SGHRS and CDR2 as YFSETQ. The DNA for the CDR3 is TGCGCCAGCAGCTTGGGGCTAGCGGGGTACAATGAGCAGTTCTTC. Encoded protein: CASSLGLAGYNEQFF.

The sample holds many counts of this clonotype. V and J are TRBV4-1 and TRBJ1-5; D is uncertain. Looked up from germline, CDR1 is MGHRA and CDR2 is YSYEKL. The CDR3 runs 17 residues. V was trimmed by 4 bases and J by 2 bases, leaving 18 bases between them. In nucleotides, the CDR3 is TGCGCCAGCAGCCGAACTTTAATACCGGGCCGCAATCAGCCCCAGCATTTT. Translation: CASSRTLIPGRNQPQHF.

The rearrangement links TRBV9 to TRBJ1-1; D is possibly TRBD1 (5 bases). Germline V gene sequence: CDR1 SGDLS, CDR2 YYNGEE. The length of the CDR3 is 12 residues. V lost 5 bases and J lost 5, with 10 bases in between. The CDR3 reads CASRGVGTEAFF. The CDR3 region has the DNA TGTGCCAGCAGAGGGGTTGGGACTGAAGCTTTCTTT.

V and J are TRBV7-6 and TRBJ2-1, with D unresolved. Trimming removed 2 bases at V and 8 bases at J, with 16 bases between. The CDR3 has 15 amino acids. The germline CDR1 and CDR2 sequences are SGHVS and FNYEAQ. The CDR3 DNA reads TGTGCCAGCAGCTTAAAAGCGTTTACCCCTGATGAGCAGTTCTTC. Translating it yields CASSLKAFTPDEQFF.

This clonotype was found many times. J is TRBJ1-4 and V is TRBV20-1; 8 positions agree with TRBD1. The CDR3 is made up of 13 amino acids. Trimming took 4 bases from V and 7 from J; bases not matched to a gene: 5. Germline V gene sequence: CDR1 DFQATT, CDR2 SNEGSKA (reference sequence). This CDR3 reads CSATGTGGEKLFF. The CDR3 DNA sequence: TGCAGTGCTACCGGGACAGGAGGTGAAAAACTGTTTTTT.

In this sample, this clonotype turned up many times. The genes are TRBV7-9 and TRBJ1-2, with a possible D match to TRBD1 (5 bases). V lost 4 bases and J 4 bases, leaving 13 bases between the germline ends. The CDR3 spans 14 residues. CDR1 and CDR2 from the germline V gene are SEHNR and FQNEAQ (reference sequence). Here the CDR3 reads CASSYSGASYGYTF. As DNA, the CDR3 is TGTGCCAGCAGCTACTCTGGGGCTAGCTATGGCTACACCTTC. Complete variable domain (other parts from reference TRBV7-9 and TRBJ1-2): DTGVSQNPRHKITKRGQNVTFRCDPISEHNRLYWYRQTLGQGPEFLTYFQNEAQLEKSRLLSDRFSAERPKGSFSTLEIQRTEQGDSAMYLCASSYSGASYGYTFGSGTRLTVV.

This clonotype was recorded many times. The genes are TRBV19 and TRBJ1-5, with 8 nucleotides matching TRBD1. CDR1 and CDR2 from the germline V gene are LNHDA and SQIVND (reference sequence). The length of the CDR3 is 15 residues. J lost 5 bases, V lost 5 bases, and 8 bases had no gene match. As DNA, the CDR3 is TGTGCCAGTAGTGTGTCGACAGGGGAATATCAGCCCCAGCATTTT. It codes for CASSVSTGEYQPQHF. The entire variable domain, with the rest obtained from reference TRBV19 and TRBJ1-5, is as follows: DGGITQSPKYLFRKEGQNVTLSCEQNLNHDAMYWYRQDPGQGLRLIYYSQIVNDFQKGDIAEGYSVSREKKESFPLTVTSAQKNPTAFYLCASSVSTGEYQPQHFGDGTRLSIL.

The V gene is TRBV5-1, the J gene TRBJ2-7; 14 bases agree with TRBD2. V lost 4 bases and J lost 5; bases outside the gene matches: 5. The germline V gene has CDR1 SGHRS and CDR2 YFSETQ. The CDR3 runs 15 residues. The CDR3 loop reads CASSLTSGRAHEQYF. CDR3 coding DNA: TGCGCCAGCAGCCTGACTAGCGGGAGGGCCCACGAGCAGTACTTC.

This clonotype was seen ten or more times. J is TRBJ2-1 and V is TRBV5-1; 7 bases agree with TRBD2. V lost 6 bases, J lost 0 bases, and 3 bases stayed unmatched. This CDR3 spans 14 amino acids. The germline gives CDR1 SGHRS, CDR2 YFSETQ. DNA for the CDR3: TGCGCCAGCATGTGGGGGGGCTCCTACAATGAGCAGTTCTTC. Residues: CASMWGGSYNEQFF.

This clonotype came up many times. This CDR3 reads CASSSQGVQETQYF. CDR3 nucleotides: TGTGCCAGCTCATCTCAGGGGGTACAAGAGACCCAGTACTTC. The rearrangement uses TRBV18 and TRBJ2-5; 7 nucleotides align to TRBD1. The CDR3 is made up of 14 amino acids. The V segment lost 5 bases and the J segment 2 bases; nucleotides outside the gene matches: 5. Germline CDR1 is KGHSH and CDR2 is LQKENI.